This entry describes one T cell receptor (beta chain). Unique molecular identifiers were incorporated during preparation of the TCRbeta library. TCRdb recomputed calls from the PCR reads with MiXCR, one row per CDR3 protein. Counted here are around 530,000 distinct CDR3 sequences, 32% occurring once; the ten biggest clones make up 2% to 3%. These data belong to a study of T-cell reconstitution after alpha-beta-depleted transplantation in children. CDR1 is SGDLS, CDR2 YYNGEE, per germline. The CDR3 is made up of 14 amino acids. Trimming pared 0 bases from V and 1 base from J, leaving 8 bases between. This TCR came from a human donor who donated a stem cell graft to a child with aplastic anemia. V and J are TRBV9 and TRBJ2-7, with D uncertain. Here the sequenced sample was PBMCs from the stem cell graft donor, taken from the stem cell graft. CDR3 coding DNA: TGTGCCAGCAGCGTAGAACCGGTATCCTACGAGCAGTACTTC. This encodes CASSVEPVSYEQYF.